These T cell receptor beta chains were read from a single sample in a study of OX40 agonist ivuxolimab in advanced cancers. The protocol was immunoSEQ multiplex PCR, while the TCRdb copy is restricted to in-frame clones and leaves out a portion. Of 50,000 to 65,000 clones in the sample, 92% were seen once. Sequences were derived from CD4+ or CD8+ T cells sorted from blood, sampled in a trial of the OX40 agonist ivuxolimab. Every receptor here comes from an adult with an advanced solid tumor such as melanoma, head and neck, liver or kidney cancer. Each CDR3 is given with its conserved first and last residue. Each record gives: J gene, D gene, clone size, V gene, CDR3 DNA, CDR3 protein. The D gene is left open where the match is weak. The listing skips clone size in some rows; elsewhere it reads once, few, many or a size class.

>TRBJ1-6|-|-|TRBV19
TGTGCCAGTAGGTCACCGGGCTATAATTCACCCCTCCACTTT
CASRSPGYNSPLHF
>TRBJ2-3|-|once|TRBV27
TGTGCCAGCACCCTTCTGGGTGGCAGCGTTGCAGATACGCAGTATTTT
CASTLLGGSVADTQYF
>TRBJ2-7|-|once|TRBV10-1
TGCGCCAGCAGTGAGGCGTTAATTTACGAGCAGTACTTC
CASSEALIYEQYF
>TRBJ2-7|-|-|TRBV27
TGTGCCAGCAGTCTCGTATTCGGTGAGCAGTACTTC
CASSLVFGEQYF
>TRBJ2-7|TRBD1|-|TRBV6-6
TGTGCCAGCAGCCGCCCTGGGGGGACAGGGACCCAGCAGTACTTC
CASSRPGGTGTQQYF
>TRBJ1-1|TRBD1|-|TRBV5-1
TGCGCCAGCAGCTTAACGGGACAGGGGACTGAAGCTTTCTTT
CASSLTGQGTEAFF
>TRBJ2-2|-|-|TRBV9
TGTGCCAGCAGCGCTAAAGCCGGGGAGCTGTTTTTT
CASSAKAGELFF
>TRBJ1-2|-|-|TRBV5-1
TGCGCCAGCAGCCGACAGCCGGGCTATGGCTACACCTTC
CASSRQPGYGYTF
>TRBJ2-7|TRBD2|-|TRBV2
TGTGCCAGCACGACTAGCAGCTACGAGCAGTACTTC
CASTTSSYEQYF
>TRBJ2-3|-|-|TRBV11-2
TGTGCCAGCAGCCTGCCCGGGTTTAGCACAGATACGCAGTATTTT
CASSLPGFSTDTQYF
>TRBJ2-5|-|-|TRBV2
TGTGCCAGCAGGGGAGACAGTAGCCAAGAGACCCAGTACTTC
CASRGDSSQETQYF
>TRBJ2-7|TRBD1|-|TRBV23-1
TGCGCCAGCACCGAGGGACAGGGGTCCTACGAGCAGTACTTC
CASTEGQGSYEQYF
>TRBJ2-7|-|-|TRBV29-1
TGCAGCGTTAAACCGGGAGAGGGATACGAGCAGTACTTC
CSVKPGEGYEQYF
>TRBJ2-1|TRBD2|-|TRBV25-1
TGTGCCAGCAGTGCAGCTAGCGGCAATGAGCAGTTCTTC
CASSAASGNEQFF
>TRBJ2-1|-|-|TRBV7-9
TGTGCCAGCAGCTTAGTGGGCGCGAGCTCCTACAATGAGCAGTTCTTC
CASSLVGASSYNEQFF
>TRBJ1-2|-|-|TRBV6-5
TGTGCCAGCAGTTACTCAACCGGACTGCTTAACTATGGCTACACCTTC
CASSYSTGLLNYGYTF
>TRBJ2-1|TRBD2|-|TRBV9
TGTGCCAGCAGCACATTAGCGGGAGGGTCCGATGAGCAGTTCTTC
CASSTLAGGSDEQFF
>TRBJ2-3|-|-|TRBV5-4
TGTGCCAGCAGCATTGAGGAGCGGTTCACAGATACGCAGTATTTT
CASSIEERFTDTQYF
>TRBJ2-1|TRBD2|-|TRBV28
TGTGCCAGCAGTTTAGTGACTAGCGGATACAATGAGCAGTTCTTC
CASSLVTSGYNEQFF
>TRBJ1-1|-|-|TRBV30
TGTGCCTGGAGTGTCGTAAGGTCAACTGAAGCTTTCTTT
CAWSVVRSTEAFF
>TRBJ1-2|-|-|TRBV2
TGTGCCAGCAGTGACCTCCGGGGGAGTGGTGGCTACACCTTC
CASSDLRGSGGYTF
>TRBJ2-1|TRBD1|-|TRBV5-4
TGTGCCAGCAGCTTGTCAGGGGGCGGGACTGACAATGAGCAGTTCTTC
CASSLSGGGTDNEQFF
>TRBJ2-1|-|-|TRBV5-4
TGTGCCAGCAGCTTGGCGGGAGACTATGAGCAGTTCTTC
CASSLAGDYEQFF
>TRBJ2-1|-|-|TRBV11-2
TGTGCCAGCAGCTTGGCGGACCTGCGGTACAATGAGCAGTTCTTC
CASSLADLRYNEQFF
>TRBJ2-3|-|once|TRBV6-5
TGTGCCAGCAGCCCGCTGGCGCAAGATACGCAGTATTTT
CASSPLAQDTQYF
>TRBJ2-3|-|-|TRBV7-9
TGTGCCAGCAGCCGAGCGGTTAGCACAGATACGCAGTATTTT
CASSRAVSTDTQYF
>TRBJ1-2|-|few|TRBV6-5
TGTGCCAGCAGTTACGAGGGCGCCTATGGCTACACCTTC
CASSYEGAYGYTF
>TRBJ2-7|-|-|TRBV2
TGTGCCAGCAGGATGGGGCCAGGGGATTTACGCTCGGCCTACGCGCAGTACTTC
CASRMGPGDLRSAYAQYF
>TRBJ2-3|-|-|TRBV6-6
TGTGCCAGCACAGCGAGGGGGTCGACAGATACGCAGTATTTT
CASTARGSTDTQYF
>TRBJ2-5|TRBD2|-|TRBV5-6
TGTGCCAGCAGCTTGGATAGGACTAGCGGGAGTTTAGGGACCCAGTACTTC
CASSLDRTSGSLGTQYF
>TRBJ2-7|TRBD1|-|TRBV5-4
TGTGCCAGCAGCTTGGGGCAGGGGGCGAACGAGCAGTACTTC
CASSLGQGANEQYF
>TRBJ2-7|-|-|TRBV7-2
TGTGCCAGCAGCTTAGGTCAGGGACCTCGCGAGCAGTACTTC
CASSLGQGPREQYF
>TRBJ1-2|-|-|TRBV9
TGTGCCAGCAGCGTACAGGGGCTAACCTATGGCTACACCTTC
CASSVQGLTYGYTF
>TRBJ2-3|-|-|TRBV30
TGTGCCTGGAGTGTAATAGCAGATACGCAGTATTTT
CAWSVIADTQYF
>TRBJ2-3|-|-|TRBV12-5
TGTGCTAGTGGTTTAGGACTTTCCACAGATACGCAGTATTTT
CASGLGLSTDTQYF
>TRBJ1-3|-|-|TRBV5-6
TGTGCCAGCAGCGTCTCTAGGGTGTACGCAAACACCATATATTTT
CASSVSRVYANTIYF
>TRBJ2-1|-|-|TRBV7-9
TGTGCCAGCAGCTTAGTTTGGTTTAGCGCCCCGACGAATGAGCAGTTCTTC
CASSLVWFSAPTNEQFF
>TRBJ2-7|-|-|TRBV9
TGTGCCAGCAGCGTCGGGGGAGACGGCTACGAGCAGTACTTC
CASSVGGDGYEQYF
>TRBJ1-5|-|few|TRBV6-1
TGTGCCAGCAGCGTCGACGGAACCCTCAATCAGCCCCAGCATTTT
CASSVDGTLNQPQHF
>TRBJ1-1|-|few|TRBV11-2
TGTGCCAGCAGTAACCCATACACTGAAGCTTTCTTT
CASSNPYTEAFF
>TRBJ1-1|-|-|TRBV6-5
TGTGCCAGCAGGTACCCCGGTTACACTGAAGCTTTCTTT
CASRYPGYTEAFF